A selection of T cell receptor beta chains follows, all from one sample in a study of T-cell reconstitution after alpha-beta-depleted transplantation in children. TCRdb recomputed calls from the PCR reads with MiXCR, one row per CDR3 protein. This sample has about 440,000 distinct CDR3 sequences, with approximately 42% found just once. Sequences were derived from PBMCs, sampled before TCRalphabeta/CD19-depleted stem cell transplant. The source of these receptors is a girl aged 2 to 10 with aplastic anemia, due to receive a stem cell transplant. The CDR3 runs from the conserved cysteine through the conserved F or W. The D gene is left open where the match is weak. Rows give clone size only sometimes, using once, few, many, or a class for an expanded clone.

NA	14	TRBJ1-1	TRBV7-2	TRBD1	CASSTKTGGTEAFF	TGTGCCAGCAGCACAAAAACAGGGGGCACTGAAGCTTTCTTT
few	16	TRBJ2-1	TRBV27	TRBD2	CASSPLSVAGADEQFF	TGTGCCAGCAGTCCACTGTCGGTAGCGGGAGCTGATGAGCAGTTCTTC
NA	15	TRBJ2-1	TRBV10-3	TRBD2	CAISPGTSGFNEQFF	TGTGCCATCAGTCCAGGGACTAGCGGTTTCAATGAGCAGTTCTTC
NA	16	TRBJ1-5	TRBV10-3	TRBD1	CAISEVNGQGAQPQHF	TGTGCCATCAGTGAGGTAAATGGACAGGGCGCTCAGCCCCAGCATTTT
NA	13	TRBJ2-3	TRBV7-9	NA	CASSLRLRDTQYF	TGTGCCAGCAGCTTACGTCTACGTGATACGCAGTATTTT
NA	15	TRBJ2-4	TRBV11-2	NA	CASSLVLPGNIIQYF	TGTGCCAGCAGCTTAGTTCTACCGGGAAATATCATTCAGTACTTC
many	13	TRBJ1-1	TRBV27	NA	CASSFRRNTEAFF	TGTGCCAGCAGTTTTAGGCGGAACACTGAAGCTTTCTTT
few	13	TRBJ2-7	TRBV20-1	TRBD1	CSVWGQTGYEQYF	TGCAGTGTCTGGGGGCAGACAGGGTACGAGCAGTACTTC
NA	16	TRBJ2-1	TRBV6-1	NA	CASRPLGSGDSYEQFF	TGTGCCAGCAGGCCCCTAGGGTCGGGAGATAGTTATGAGCAGTTCTTC
NA	15	TRBJ2-1	TRBV6-2/TRBV6-3	NA	CASSRDPFPGNEQFF	TGTGCCAGCAGTCGGGACCCCTTCCCGGGGAATGAGCAGTTCTTC
many	15	TRBJ2-2	TRBV7-9	TRBD2	CASSLSERGTGELFF	TGTGCCAGCAGCTTATCAGAGCGGGGCACCGGGGAGCTGTTTTTT
many	13	TRBJ2-7	TRBV7-9	NA	CASSPRGGYEQYF	TGTGCCAGCAGCCCAAGGGGCGGGTACGAGCAGTACTTC
NA	15	TRBJ1-2	TRBV5-8	TRBD1	CASSLPSGQFYGYTF	TGTGCCAGCAGCTTGCCCTCGGGACAGTTCTATGGCTACACCTTC
NA	13	TRBJ2-7	TRBV5-1	NA	CASSLWDEGEQYF	TGCGCCAGCAGCTTATGGGACGAGGGAGAGCAGTACTTC
NA	14	TRBJ1-2	TRBV5-1	TRBD1	CASSLVGTGKGYTF	TGCGCCAGCAGCTTGGTAGGGACAGGGAAAGGCTACACCTTC
few	14	TRBJ1-6	TRBV7-2	NA	CASSLVGRGSPLHF	TGTGCCAGCAGCTTGGTAGGCAGGGGTTCACCCCTCCACTTT
few	13	TRBJ2-1	TRBV7-2	NA	CASSLFGDNEQFF	TGTGCCAGCAGCTTATTTGGGGACAATGAGCAGTTCTTC
once	14	TRBJ1-1	TRBV5-1	NA	CASSFSGGRTEAFF	TGCGCCAGCAGCTTTTCTGGGGGGCGCACTGAAGCTTTCTTT
many	14	TRBJ2-1	TRBV5-1	NA	CASSWAKPSNEQFF	TGCGCCAGCAGTTGGGCTAAACCAAGTAATGAGCAGTTCTTC
NA	15	TRBJ1-2	TRBV11-2	TRBD1	CASSFRQGPIHGYTF	TGTGCCAGCAGCTTTCGACAGGGGCCCATTCATGGCTACACCTTC
many	18	TRBJ2-2	TRBV15	TRBD1	CATSREHGTGRNTGELFF	TGTGCCACCAGCAGAGAGCACGGGACAGGTCGGAACACCGGGGAGCTGTTTTTT
NA	13	TRBJ1-6	TRBV7-6	NA	CASSPGPGSPLHF	TGTGCCAGCAGCCCCGGGCCCGGTTCACCCCTCCACTTT
once	12	TRBJ1-2	TRBV7-2	TRBD1	CATHRGRRGYTF	TGTGCCACACACAGGGGAAGAAGGGGCTACACCTTC
NA	13	TRBJ1-1	TRBV6-5	NA	CASSLRLRTEAFF	TGTGCCAGCAGTTTGCGGCTCCGGACGGAAGCTTTCTTT
NA	15	TRBJ2-1	TRBV10-3	TRBD2	CAVGLAGIKVYEQFF	TGTGCCGTTGGACTAGCGGGGATTAAGGTCTATGAGCAGTTCTTC
few	14	TRBJ2-3	TRBV7-2	NA	CASSLARSGDTQYF	TGTGCCAGCAGCTTAGCGCGGTCCGGTGATACGCAGTATTTT
NA	15	TRBJ2-5	TRBV27	TRBD2	CASRPRAGGAETQYF	TGTGCCAGCAGGCCGCGAGCGGGGGGGGCAGAGACCCAGTACTTC
NA	15	TRBJ1-1	TRBV6-5	NA	CASSYTRGGGTEAFF	TGTGCCAGCAGTTACACGAGGGGAGGGGGTACTGAAGCTTTCTTT
NA	16	TRBJ2-3	TRBV14	TRBD2	CASSQARTSGRDTQYF	TGTGCCAGCAGCCAAGCAAGGACTAGCGGGAGAGATACGCAGTATTTT
few	16	TRBJ2-3	TRBV6-5	NA	CASSWATGALADTQYF	TGTGCCAGCAGTTGGGCCACCGGGGCCCTGGCGGATACGCAGTATTTT
NA	16	TRBJ1-4	TRBV4-1	TRBD1	CASSLGQGATNEKLFF	TGCGCCAGCAGCCTTGGACAGGGGGCAACTAATGAAAAACTGTTTTTT
few	14	TRBJ2-5	TRBV7-9	NA	CASSFPAEGETQYF	TGTGCCAGCAGCTTTCCTGCGGAGGGAGAGACCCAGTACTTC
NA	15	TRBJ1-5	TRBV6-5	NA	CASSYSGRPNQPQHF	TGTGCCAGCAGTTACTCGGGCAGACCAAATCAGCCCCAGCATTTT
NA	13	TRBJ2-1	TRBV29-1	NA	CSVMRGSYNEQFF	TGCAGCGTTATGAGGGGCTCCTACAATGAGCAGTTCTTC
NA	11	TRBJ1-2	TRBV6-5	NA	CASSTNGGYTF	TGTGCCAGCAGCACCAACGGGGGCTACACCTTC
many	14	TRBJ1-2	TRBV12-3/TRBV12-4	TRBD1	CASKGAANNYGYTF	TGTGCCAGCAAGGGGGCCGCAAATAACTATGGCTACACCTTC
NA	18	TRBJ2-3	TRBV9	NA	CASSVAERVRDRTDTQYF	TGTGCCAGCAGCGTAGCGGAAAGGGTCAGGGACCGCACAGATACGCAGTATTTT
NA	15	TRBJ2-1	TRBV20-1	TRBD2	CSAGQGAGAYNEQFF	TGCAGTGCTGGTCAAGGGGCGGGGGCCTACAATGAGCAGTTCTTC
few	16	TRBJ1-1	TRBV28	NA	CASSFMRMSVGTEAFF	TGTGCCAGCAGTTTTATGAGGATGTCCGTTGGGACTGAAGCTTTCTTT
few	17	TRBJ2-1	TRBV13	TRBD2	CASSFGVAGGFGNEQFF	TGTGCCAGCAGCTTTGGGGTAGCGGGAGGGTTTGGCAATGAGCAGTTCTTC
many	13	TRBJ1-1	TRBV6-6	NA	CASSYSDRLEAFF	TGTGCCAGCAGTTATAGTGACAGACTTGAAGCTTTCTTT
NA	12	TRBJ2-1	TRBV6-2/TRBV6-3	NA	CASSYAGEKEFF	TGTGCCAGCAGTTACGCCGGGGAGAAGGAGTTCTTC